Presented here are 3 T cell receptor beta chains from one specimen sequenced in a study of lymphopenia after photon versus proton radiotherapy. The data were produced by immunoSEQ multiplex PCR, yet TCRdb's version contains in-frame clones alone and is incomplete. The sample holds 20,000 to 25,000 clones, about nine tenths seen once. This sample comprised peripheral blood, obtained from a patient treated with proton-based radiotherapy. The receptors here all came from a woman in her 70s with pancreatic cancer. Some clones in this sample may be carry-over from other donors' samples.

J is TRBJ2-5 and V is TRBV7-3; D possibly corresponds to TRBD2 (6 bases). The CDR3 is 13 amino acids. Trimming cost V 4 bases and J 4 bases, with 10 bases left between them. CDR1 and CDR2 (germline): SGHTA, FQGTGA. The CDR3 bases are TGTGCCAGCAGCTCTCAGGGAGGAGAGACCCAGTACTTC. It is translated as CASSSQGGETQYF.

This clone was recorded only once. The chain links TRBV28 to TRBJ1-2; D unclear. The germline V gene encodes CDR1 MDHEN and CDR2 SYDVKM. V lost 10 bases to trimming and J lost 6 bases, with 12 bases between them. The CDR3 totals 11 residues. The CDR3 reads CAMEGIDGYTF. DNA for the CDR3: TGTGCCATGGAAGGGATAGATGGCTACACCTTC.

V is TRBV7-9 and J is TRBJ2-1; 11 bases match TRBD2. Germline assignment: CDR1 SEHNR and CDR2 FQNEAQ (reference sequence). Trimming at V came to 5 bases and at J to 7 bases, leaving 7 bases not matched to a gene. This CDR3 region has 15 residues. CDR3 in amino acids: CASSIGTSGHNEQFF. In DNA form, the CDR3 reads TGTGCCAGCAGCATAGGGACTAGCGGTCATAATGAGCAGTTCTTC.